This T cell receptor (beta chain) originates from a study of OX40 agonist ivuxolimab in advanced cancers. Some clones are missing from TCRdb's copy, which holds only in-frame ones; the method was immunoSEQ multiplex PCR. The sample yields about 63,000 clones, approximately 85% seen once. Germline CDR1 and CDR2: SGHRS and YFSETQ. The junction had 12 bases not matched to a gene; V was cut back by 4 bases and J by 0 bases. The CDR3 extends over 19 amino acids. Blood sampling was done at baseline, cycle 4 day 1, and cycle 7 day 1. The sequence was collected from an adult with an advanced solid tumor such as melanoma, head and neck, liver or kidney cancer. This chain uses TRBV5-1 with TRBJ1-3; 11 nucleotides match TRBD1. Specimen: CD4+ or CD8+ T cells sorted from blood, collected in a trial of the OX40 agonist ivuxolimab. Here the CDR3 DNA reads TGCGCCAGCAGCCCAGGGACAGGGGGATCTCTGTCCTCTGGAAACACCATATATTTT. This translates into CASSPGTGGSLSSGNTIYF.